The present T cell receptor beta chain was sequenced within a study of T cells in Graves' hyperthyroidism and ophthalmopathy. The investigators amplified TCR beta CDR3 regions from RNA transcripts. The TCR CDR3 was amplified in a first-round RT-PCR using the HTBI primer set. TCRdb reprocessed the multiplex PCR reads via MiXCR and lists one record per CDR3 protein. Among 640,000 or so distinct CDR3 sequences, 13% to 15% were seen once, and the ten largest hold about 6.6%. Germline V CDR1 and CDR2: LNHDA, SQIVND (reference sequence). The CDR3 covers 14 residues. V lost 0 bases to trimming and J lost 6 bases, with 11 bases between them. A patient was excluded if there was uncontrolled infection, other autoimmune disease, pregnancy or lactation. Thyroid ultrasound and orbital computed tomography, with clinical symptoms and serum thyroxine and TRAb, informed diagnoses. Comment on this clonotype: Its antigen is currently unknown.

General study findings and limits: Ophthalmopathy, as predicted by the model, came a median 6.5 months after the prediction.

The clonotype was recovered from a woman aged 18-29 years with Graves' ophthalmopathy. The sample comprised blood. This sequence joins TRBV19 and TRBJ1-2; possible D gene TRBD1, 6 bases. The CDR3 region is CASSIEETGNGYTF. Written as DNA, the CDR3 is TGTGCCAGTAGTATAGAAGAGACAGGCAATGGCTACACCTTC.